What follows are 3 T cell receptor beta chains derived from one specimen sequenced in a study of cytomegalovirus exposure and HLA in healthy donors. This PCR relied on a set of 60 Vbeta primers and 13 Jbeta primers. Only in-frame clones appear in the TCRdb table, and some are missing; sequencing was by immunoSEQ multiplex PCR. The sample has over 85,000 clones; 75% to 90% are singletons. The specimen sequenced was PBMCs. These receptor sequences come from a man in his forties in good health and CMV-seronegative.

The chain combines TRBV5-1 with TRBJ2-5; D is possibly TRBD2 (5 bases). Germline V CDR1 and CDR2: SGHRS, YFSETQ. Trimming cost V 0 bases and J 3 bases, with 9 bases left between them. CDR3 length: 14 residues. CDR3 bases: TGCGCCAGCAGCTTGGGACTACTGAAAGAGACCCAGTACTTC. Translation: CASSLGLLKETQYF.

The chain couples TRBV27 to TRBJ1-2; D is ambiguous. Trimming pared 5 bases from V and 4 bases from J, leaving 11 bases between. The CDR3 length is 13 residues. The V gene's germline CDR1 is MNHEY and CDR2 SMNVEV (reference sequence). CDR3 DNA: TGTGCCAGCAGTGTCCGGGGTGGCTATGGCTACACCTTC. Translating gives CASSVRGGYGYTF.

As DNA, the CDR3 is TGTGCCAGCAGTGTCGGAGAAACAGGGACGGATGGCTACACCTTC. Translated: CASSVGETGTDGYTF. J is TRBJ1-2 and V is TRBV6-4, with a tentative D call TRBD1 (6 bases). The CDR3 contains 15 residues. Germline CDR1 is MRHNA and CDR2 is SNTAGT. Between the trimmed V and J ends, which lost 4 bases and 6 bases, there was a span of 18 bases.